Listed below are T cell receptor beta chains from one sample, sequenced in a study of neoadjuvant anti-PD-1 for oral cavity cancer. The protocol was immunoSEQ multiplex PCR, while the TCRdb copy is restricted to in-frame clones and leaves out a portion. The sample lists 73,000 or so clones; 70% to 90% were seen once. The material was PBMCs, obtained after nivolumab (anti-PD-1) treatment. The receptor set was obtained from a person between 35 and 79 years old with oral cavity squamous cell carcinoma. CDR3s include the opening cysteine and the closing phenylalanine or tryptophan.

V	J	CDR3
TRBV28	TRBJ1-2	CASSSQQGQYYGYTF
TRBV9	TRBJ1-1	CASSVGGENTEAFF
TRBV5-1	TRBJ1-2	CASSLEGDRADGGYTF
TRBV29-1	TRBJ1-1	CSVAGTAAFF
TRBV2	TRBJ2-7	CAGRLASSYEQYF
TRBV25-1	TRBJ2-1	CASSGWGSRNEQFF
TRBV5-3	TRBJ2-7	CARSYRDRDYEQYF
TRBV5-1	TRBJ2-7	CASSAGGQTGRGPEQYF
TRBV19	TRBJ1-5	CASSLDSPNQPQHF
TRBV11-2	TRBJ1-1	CASSSQGAAEAFF
TRBV19	TRBJ1-1	CASSIVRKPDSMNTEAFF
TRBV6-5	TRBJ2-7	CASSLLQGGNYEQYF
TRBV6-1	TRBJ2-1	CASTGEGHYNEQFF
TRBV6-6	TRBJ2-7	CASSPPLGRGDEQYF
TRBV11-2	TRBJ2-2	CASSLGFGTALNTGELFF
TRBV19	TRBJ2-3	CASSGSGSTDTQYF
TRBV4-1	TRBJ2-7	CASSQAWSSYEQYF
TRBV6-5	TRBJ1-2	CASSTRRPGSYGYTF
TRBV27	TRBJ2-7	CASSETREFYEQYF
TRBV11-2	TRBJ1-1	CASSSNLRGLNTEAFF
TRBV11-1	TRBJ2-7	CASSPFGGSREQYF
TRBV4-1	TRBJ2-1	CASSPLGTTNEQFF
TRBV30	TRBJ1-2	CAASRDRPYGYTF
TRBV5-1	TRBJ1-3	CASSRDRSSGNTIYF
TRBV19	TRBJ1-5	CASSIYSSNQPQHF
TRBV7-8	TRBJ2-2	CASSPIGGGGTGELFF
TRBV28	TRBJ1-5	CASTPSGEFNQPQHF
TRBV29-1	TRBJ2-3	CSVYPGLAGSTDTQYF